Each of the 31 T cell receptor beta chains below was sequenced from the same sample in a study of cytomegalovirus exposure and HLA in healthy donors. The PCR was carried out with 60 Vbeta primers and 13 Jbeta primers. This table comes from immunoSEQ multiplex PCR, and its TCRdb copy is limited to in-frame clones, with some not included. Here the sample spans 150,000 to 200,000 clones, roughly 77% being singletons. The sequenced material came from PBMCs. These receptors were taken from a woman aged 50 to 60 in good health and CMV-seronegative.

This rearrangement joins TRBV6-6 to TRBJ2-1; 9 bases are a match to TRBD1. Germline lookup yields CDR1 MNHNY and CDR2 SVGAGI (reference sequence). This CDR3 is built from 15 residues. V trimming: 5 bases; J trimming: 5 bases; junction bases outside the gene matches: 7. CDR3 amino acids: CASSNTGTGHNEQFF. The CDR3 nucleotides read TGTGCCAGCAGTAACACCGGGACAGGGCACAATGAGCAGTTCTTC.

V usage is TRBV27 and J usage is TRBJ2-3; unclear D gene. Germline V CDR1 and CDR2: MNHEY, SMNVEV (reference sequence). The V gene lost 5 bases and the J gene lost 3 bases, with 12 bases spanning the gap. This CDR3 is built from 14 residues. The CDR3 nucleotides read TGTGCCAGCAGTCTCCGCCGCGGAACAGATACGCAGTATTTT. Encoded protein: CASSLRRGTDTQYF.

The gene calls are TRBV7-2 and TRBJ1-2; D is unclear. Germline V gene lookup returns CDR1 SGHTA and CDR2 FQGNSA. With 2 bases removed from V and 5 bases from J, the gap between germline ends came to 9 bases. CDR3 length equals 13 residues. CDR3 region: CASSLSPRYGYTF. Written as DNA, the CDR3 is TGTGCCAGCAGCTTAAGTCCCAGATATGGCTACACCTTC.

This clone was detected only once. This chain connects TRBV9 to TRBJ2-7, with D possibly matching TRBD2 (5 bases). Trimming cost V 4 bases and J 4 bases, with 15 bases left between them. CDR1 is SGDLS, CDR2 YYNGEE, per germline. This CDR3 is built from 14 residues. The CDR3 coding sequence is TGTGCCAGCAGCCCCGGGGTAGTAGGATACGAGCAGTACTTC. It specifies CASSPGVVGYEQYF.

The CDR3 spells CASRPQGRSNTEAFF. The CDR3 bases are TGTGCCAGCAGGCCCCAGGGGAGATCGAACACTGAAGCTTTCTTT. The J gene is TRBJ1-1, the V gene TRBV2; possibly TRBD1 for D (6 bases). Per germline, CDR1 SNHLY and CDR2 FYNNEI. There are 15 residues in the CDR3. V was shortened by 6 bases and J by 1 base, with 15 bases between the two germline ends.

CDR3 loop: CASSFEKGGEQYF. In nucleotides, the CDR3 is TGTGCCAGCAGCTTCGAAAAGGGAGGCGAGCAGTACTTC. The V gene is TRBV7-2, the J gene TRBJ2-5; the D gene is possibly TRBD2 (6 bases). The DNA end is more similar to TRBJ2-7, so the J call may be wrong. Germline assignment: CDR1 SGHTA and CDR2 FQGNSA. There are 13 residues in the CDR3.

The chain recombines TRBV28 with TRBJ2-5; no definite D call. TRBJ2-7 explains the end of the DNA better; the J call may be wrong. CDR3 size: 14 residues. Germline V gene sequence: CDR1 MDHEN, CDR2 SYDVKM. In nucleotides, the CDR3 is TGTGCCAGCAGTTTATGGGAGAGCTCCTACGAGCAGTACTTC. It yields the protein CASSLWESSYEQYF.

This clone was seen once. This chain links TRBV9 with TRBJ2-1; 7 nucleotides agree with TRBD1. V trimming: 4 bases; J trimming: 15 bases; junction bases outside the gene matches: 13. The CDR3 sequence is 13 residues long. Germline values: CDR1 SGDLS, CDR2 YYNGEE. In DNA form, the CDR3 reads TGTGCCAGCAGCTTTCGGGACAGTCCTCATGCGTTCTTC. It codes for CASSFRDSPHAFF.

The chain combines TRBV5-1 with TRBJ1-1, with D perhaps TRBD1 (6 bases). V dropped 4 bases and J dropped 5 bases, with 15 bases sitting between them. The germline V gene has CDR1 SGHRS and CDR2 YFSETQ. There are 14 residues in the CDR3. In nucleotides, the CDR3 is TGCGCCAGCAGCAGATACGGAAGGGGGACTGAAGCTTTCTTT. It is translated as CASSRYGRGTEAFF.

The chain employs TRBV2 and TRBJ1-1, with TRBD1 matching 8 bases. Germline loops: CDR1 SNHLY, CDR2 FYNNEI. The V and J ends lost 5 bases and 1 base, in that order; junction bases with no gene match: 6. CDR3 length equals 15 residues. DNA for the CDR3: TGTGCCAGCAGTTTAAGGACAGGGACGAACACTGAAGCTTTCTTT. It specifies CASSLRTGTNTEAFF.

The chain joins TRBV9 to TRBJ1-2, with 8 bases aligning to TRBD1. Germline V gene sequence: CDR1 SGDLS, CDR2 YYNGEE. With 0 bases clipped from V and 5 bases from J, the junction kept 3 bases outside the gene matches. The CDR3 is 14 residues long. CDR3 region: CASSVGDRSYGYTF. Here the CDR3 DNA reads TGTGCCAGCAGCGTAGGGGACAGGTCGTATGGCTACACCTTC.

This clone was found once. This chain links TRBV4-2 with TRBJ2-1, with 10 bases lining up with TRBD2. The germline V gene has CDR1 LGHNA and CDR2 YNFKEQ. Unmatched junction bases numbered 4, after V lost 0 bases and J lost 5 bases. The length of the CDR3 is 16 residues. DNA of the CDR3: TGTGCCAGCAGCCAAGAGCCGGGACTAGCGAACAATGAGCAGTTCTTC. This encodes CASSQEPGLANNEQFF.

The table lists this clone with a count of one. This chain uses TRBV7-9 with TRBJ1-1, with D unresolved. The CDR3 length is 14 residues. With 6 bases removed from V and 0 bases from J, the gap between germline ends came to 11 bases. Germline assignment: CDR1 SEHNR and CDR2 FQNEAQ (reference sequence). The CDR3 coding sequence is TGTGCCAGCAGTCTCACCGCAGTGAACACTGAAGCTTTCTTT. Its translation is CASSLTAVNTEAFF.

The CDR3 DNA reads TGTGCCAGCACCCCGGGACTAGCGGCTAGCTCCTACGAGCAGTACTTC. It specifies CASTPGLAASSYEQYF. The chain employs TRBV27 and TRBJ2-7; 11 bases line up with TRBD2. After removal of 7 bases from V and 0 bases from J, the junction contained 8 bases not matched to a gene. Germline CDR1 MNHEY, CDR2 SMNVEV (reference sequence). The CDR3 consists of 16 residues.

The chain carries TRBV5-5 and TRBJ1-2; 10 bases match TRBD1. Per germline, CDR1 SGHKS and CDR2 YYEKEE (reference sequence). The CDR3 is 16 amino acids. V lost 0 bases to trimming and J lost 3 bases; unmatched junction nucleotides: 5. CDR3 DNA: TGTGCCAGCAGCTTGGCCGGACAGGGGGGTGACTATGGCTACACCTTC. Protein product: CASSLAGQGGDYGYTF.

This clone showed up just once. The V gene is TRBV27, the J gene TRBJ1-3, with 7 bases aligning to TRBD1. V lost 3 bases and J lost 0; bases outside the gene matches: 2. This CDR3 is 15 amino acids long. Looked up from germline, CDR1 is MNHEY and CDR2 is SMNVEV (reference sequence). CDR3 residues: CASSLDRSSGNTIYF. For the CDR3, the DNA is TGTGCCAGCAGTTTGGACAGGAGCTCTGGAAACACCATATATTTT.

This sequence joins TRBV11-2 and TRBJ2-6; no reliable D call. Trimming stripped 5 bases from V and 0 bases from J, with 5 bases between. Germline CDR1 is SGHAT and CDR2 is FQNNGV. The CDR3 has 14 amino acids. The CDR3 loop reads CASSPDSGANVLTF. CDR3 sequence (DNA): TGTGCCAGCAGCCCAGACTCTGGGGCCAACGTCCTGACTTTC.

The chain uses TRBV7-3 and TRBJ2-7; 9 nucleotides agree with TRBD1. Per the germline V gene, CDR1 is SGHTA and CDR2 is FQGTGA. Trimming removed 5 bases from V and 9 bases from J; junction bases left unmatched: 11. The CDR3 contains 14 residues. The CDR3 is CASSPTGGSDGQYF. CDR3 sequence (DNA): TGTGCCAGCAGCCCGACAGGGGGAAGTGACGGGCAGTACTTC.

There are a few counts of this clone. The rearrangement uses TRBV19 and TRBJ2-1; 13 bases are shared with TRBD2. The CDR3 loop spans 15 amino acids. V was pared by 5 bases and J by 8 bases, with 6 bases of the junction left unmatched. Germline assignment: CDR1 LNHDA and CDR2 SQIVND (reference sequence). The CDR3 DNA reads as TGTGCCAGTAGTGTCACTAGCGGGAGGGGCGATGAGCAGTTCTTC. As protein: CASSVTSGRGDEQFF.

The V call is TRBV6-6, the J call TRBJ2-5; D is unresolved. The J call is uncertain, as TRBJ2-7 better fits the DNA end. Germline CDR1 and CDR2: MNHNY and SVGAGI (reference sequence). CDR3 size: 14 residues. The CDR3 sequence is CASSDVGRTPEQYF. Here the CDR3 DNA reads TGTGCCAGCAGCGACGTGGGCCGCACACCCGAGCAGTACTTC.

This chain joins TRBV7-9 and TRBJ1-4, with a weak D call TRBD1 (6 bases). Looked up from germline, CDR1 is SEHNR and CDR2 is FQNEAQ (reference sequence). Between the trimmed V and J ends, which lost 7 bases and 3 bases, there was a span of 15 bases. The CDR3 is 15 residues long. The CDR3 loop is CASTLTGASNEKLFF. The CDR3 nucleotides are TGTGCCAGCACTTTGACAGGAGCTTCTAATGAAAAACTGTTTTTT.

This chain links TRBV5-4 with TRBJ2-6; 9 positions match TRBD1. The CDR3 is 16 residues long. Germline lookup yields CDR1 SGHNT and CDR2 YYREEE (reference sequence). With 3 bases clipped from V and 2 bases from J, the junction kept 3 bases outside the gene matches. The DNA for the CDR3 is TGTGCCAGCAGCTCCGGACAGGGGACTGGGGCCAACGTCCTGACTTTC. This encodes CASSSGQGTGANVLTF. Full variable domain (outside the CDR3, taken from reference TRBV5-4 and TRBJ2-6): ETGVTQSPTHLIKTRGQQVTLRCSSQSGHNTVSWYQQALGQGPQFIFQYYREEENGRGNFPPRFSGLQFPNYSSELNVNALELDDSALYLCASSSGQGTGANVLTFGAGSRLTVL.

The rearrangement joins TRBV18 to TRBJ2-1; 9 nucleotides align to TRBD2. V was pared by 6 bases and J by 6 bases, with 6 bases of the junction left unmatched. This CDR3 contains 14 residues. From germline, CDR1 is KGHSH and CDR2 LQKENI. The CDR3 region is CASSAGTSINEQFF. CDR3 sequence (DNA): TGTGCCAGCTCGGCCGGGACTAGCATCAATGAGCAGTTCTTC. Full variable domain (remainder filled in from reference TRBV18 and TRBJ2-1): NAGVMQNPRHLVRRRGQEARLRCSPMKGHSHVYWYRQLPEEGLKFMVYLQKENIIDESGMPKERFSAEFPKEGPSILRIQQVVRGDSAAYFCASSAGTSINEQFFGPGTRLTVL.

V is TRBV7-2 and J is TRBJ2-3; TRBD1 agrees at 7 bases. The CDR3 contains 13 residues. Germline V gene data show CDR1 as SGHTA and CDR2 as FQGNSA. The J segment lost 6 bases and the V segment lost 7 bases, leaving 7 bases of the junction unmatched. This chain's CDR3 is CASTQGKGDTQYF. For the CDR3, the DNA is TGTGCCAGCACACAGGGGAAGGGGGATACGCAGTATTTT.

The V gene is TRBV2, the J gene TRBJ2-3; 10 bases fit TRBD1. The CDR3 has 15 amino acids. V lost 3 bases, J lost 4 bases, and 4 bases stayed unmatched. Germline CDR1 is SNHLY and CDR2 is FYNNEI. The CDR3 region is CASSDWTGGADTQYF. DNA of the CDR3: TGTGCCAGCAGTGATTGGACAGGGGGAGCAGATACGCAGTATTTT. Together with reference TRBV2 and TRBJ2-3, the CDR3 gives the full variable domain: EPEVTQTPSHQVTQMGQEVILRCVPISNHLYFYWYRQILGQKVEFLVSFYNNEISEKSEIFDDQFSVERPDGSNFTLKIRSTKLEDSAMYFCASSDWTGGADTQYFGPGTRLTVL.

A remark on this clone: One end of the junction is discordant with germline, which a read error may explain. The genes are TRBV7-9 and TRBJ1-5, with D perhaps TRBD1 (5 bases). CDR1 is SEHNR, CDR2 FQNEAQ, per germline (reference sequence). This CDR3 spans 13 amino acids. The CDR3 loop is CSSSFTGHQPQHF. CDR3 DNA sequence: TGTTCCAGCAGCTTTACAGGCCACCAGCCCCAGCATTTT. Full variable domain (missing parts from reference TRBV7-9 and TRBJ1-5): DTGVSQNPRHKITKRGQNVTFRCDPISEHNRLYWYRQTLGQGPEFLTYFQNEAQLEKSRLLSDRFSAERPKGSFSTLEIQRTEQGDSAMYLCSSSFTGHQPQHFGDGTRLSIL.

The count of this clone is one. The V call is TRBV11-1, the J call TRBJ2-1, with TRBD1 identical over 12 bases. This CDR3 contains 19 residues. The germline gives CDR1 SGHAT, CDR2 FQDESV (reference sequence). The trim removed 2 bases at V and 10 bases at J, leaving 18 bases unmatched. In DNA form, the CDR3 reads TGTGCCAGCAGCTTAACTAAGGGCCGGGACAGGGGGCCGGAGGGGGAGCAGTTCTTC. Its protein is CASSLTKGRDRGPEGEQFF.

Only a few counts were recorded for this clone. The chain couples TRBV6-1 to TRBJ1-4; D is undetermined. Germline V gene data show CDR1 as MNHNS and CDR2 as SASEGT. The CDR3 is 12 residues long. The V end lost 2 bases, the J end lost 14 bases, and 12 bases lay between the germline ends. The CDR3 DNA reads TGTGCCAGCAGTGAATATCCGGCTAGGCTGTTTTTT. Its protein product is CASSEYPARLFF.

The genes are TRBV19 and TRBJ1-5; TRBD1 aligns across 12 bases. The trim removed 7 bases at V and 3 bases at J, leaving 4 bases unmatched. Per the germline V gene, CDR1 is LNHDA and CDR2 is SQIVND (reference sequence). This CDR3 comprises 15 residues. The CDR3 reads CASISGQGANQPQHF. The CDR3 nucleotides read TGTGCCAGTATCTCGGGACAGGGGGCCAATCAGCCCCAGCATTTT.

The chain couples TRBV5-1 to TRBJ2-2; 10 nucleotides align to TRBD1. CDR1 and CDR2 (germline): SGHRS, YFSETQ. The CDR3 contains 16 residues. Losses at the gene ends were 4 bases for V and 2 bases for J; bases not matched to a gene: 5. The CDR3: CASSSGTGANTGELFF. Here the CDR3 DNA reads TGCGCCAGCAGCAGCGGGACAGGGGCTAACACCGGGGAGCTGTTTTTT.

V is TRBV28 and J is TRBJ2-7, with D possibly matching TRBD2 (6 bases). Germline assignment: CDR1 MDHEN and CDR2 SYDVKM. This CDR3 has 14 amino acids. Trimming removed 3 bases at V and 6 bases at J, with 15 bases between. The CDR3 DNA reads TGTGCCAGCAGTTTCCGGGGGTACCCGGGCGAGCAGTACTTC. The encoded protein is CASSFRGYPGEQYF.